This TCR beta chain is from a study of long-term antiretroviral therapy in people with HIV. Notes on the study in general: Compared with controls, HIV repertoires showed narrower CDR3 length ranges.

Concerning this clone itself: Its antigen is not known.

V was clipped by 2 bases and J by 5 bases, with 13 bases between them. The CDR3 length is 14 residues. Germline-derived CDR1 and CDR2 are SGHRS and YFSETQ. The authors ran the immunoSEQ assay, v3.0, at survey level. Assay used: immunoSEQ multiplex PCR; TCRdb lists only in-frame clones, some missing. This table holds 25,000 to 30,000 clones, approximately 90% found once. Cryopreserved PBMC numbered about 0.9-11 million per sample before DNA extraction. Sequencing was performed on unsorted PBMCs, taken 3.2 years before starting antiretroviral therapy. The chain uses TRBV5-1 and TRBJ2-5, with D possibly matching TRBD1 (5 bases). The TCR originated in a man between 45 and 60 years old with HIV. The CDR3 reads CASSFQGSFETQYF. CDR3 DNA: TGCGCCAGCAGCTTCCAGGGTAGTTTCGAGACCCAGTACTTC.